The 29 T cell receptor beta chains in this list originate from one sample, sequenced in a study of CD4 T cells in relation to SARS-CoV-2 and coronaviruses. The unexposed donors gave CD4+ T cells in 2011-2018, prior to COVID-19. The cells were cultured for about ten days before CD4+ T cells were isolated. Some clones are missing from TCRdb's copy, which holds only in-frame ones; the method was immunoSEQ multiplex PCR. Of 9,000 to 13,000 clones listed, approximately 78% are singletons. Which antigens these TCRs recognize remains unknown. The sequenced sample consisted of CD4+ T cells from PBMCs, cultured in vitro. The receptors were gathered from a human donor in good health.

The chain has TRBV24-1 and TRBJ2-2; a weak D match, TRBD1 (5 bases). With 3 bases removed from V and 4 bases from J, the gap between germline ends came to 11 bases. CDR3 size: 15 residues. Germline V CDR1 and CDR2: KGHDR, SFDVKD. CDR3 in DNA: TGTGCCACCAGTGATGGGGCAGGGTCCACCGGGGAGCTGTTTTTT. Its translation: CATSDGAGSTGELFF.

The rearrangement joins TRBV6-5 to TRBJ1-2, with D possibly being TRBD1 (5 bases). The CDR3 spans 14 residues. Between the trimmed V and J ends, which lost 4 bases and 7 bases, there was a span of 16 bases. Germline V gives CDR1 MNHEY, CDR2 SVGAGI. The CDR3 DNA follows: TGTGCCAGCAGTTCTCCCGCCAGGGTGGGTGGCTACACCTTC. Protein sequence: CASSSPARVGGYTF.

The rearrangement uses TRBV10-3 and TRBJ2-7; D not certain. The V gene's germline CDR1 is ENHRY and CDR2 SYGVKD. The ends were cut back, 4 bases at V and 5 bases at J, with 6 bases in the middle. CDR3 length equals 11 residues. DNA of the CDR3: TGTGCCATCAGTGGCCGCGACGAGCAGTACTTC. Residues: CAISGRDEQYF.

The chain has TRBV5-4 and TRBJ2-1, with 7 nucleotides matching TRBD1. The CDR3 is 15 amino acids. Germline V gives CDR1 SGHNT, CDR2 YYREEE (reference sequence). The V segment lost 3 bases and the J segment 6 bases; nucleotides outside the gene matches: 9. CDR3 region: CASSSGDRVTNEQFF. Here the CDR3 DNA reads TGTGCCAGCAGCTCCGGGGACAGAGTTACCAATGAGCAGTTCTTC.

The J gene is TRBJ2-1, the V gene TRBV2; 8 nucleotides line up with TRBD2. Germline CDR1 is SNHLY and CDR2 is FYNNEI. The CDR3 runs to 14 residues. With 6 bases clipped from V and 8 bases from J, the junction kept 9 bases outside the gene matches. For the CDR3, the DNA is TGTGCCAGCAGGAGGACTAGCACTGACTATGAGCAGTTCTTC. Its protein is CASRRTSTDYEQFF.

The V call is TRBV5-1, the J call TRBJ1-1, with a tentative D call TRBD1 (6 bases). There are 17 residues in the CDR3. The V gene lost 0 bases and the J gene lost 4 bases, with 19 bases spanning the gap. Germline V gene lookup returns CDR1 SGHRS and CDR2 YFSETQ. CDR3 DNA: TGCGCCAGCAGCTTGGAAGGGCAGGGGCCCCGGACCACTGAAGCTTTCTTT. Amino acids: CASSLEGQGPRTTEAFF.

The chain couples TRBV7-3 to TRBJ2-4, with 9 bases matching TRBD1. This CDR3 has 16 amino acids. Losses at the gene ends were 1 base for V and 4 bases for J; bases not matched to a gene: 5. Germline V gene data show CDR1 as SGHTA and CDR2 as FQGTGA. The CDR3 is CASSLIGGQGKNIQYF. CDR3 sequence (DNA): TGTGCCAGCAGCTTAATAGGAGGACAGGGGAAAAACATTCAGTACTTC.

The rearrangement joins TRBV10-1 to TRBJ2-1, with D possibly matching TRBD1 (6 bases). Germline CDR1 is WNHNN and CDR2 is SYGVQD (reference sequence). V lost 4 bases and J 4 bases, leaving 14 bases between the germline ends. The CDR3 length is 15 residues. DNA for the CDR3: TGCGCCAGCAGTGGCGGGCAGGGGCAATACAATGAGCAGTTCTTC. Protein product: CASSGGQGQYNEQFF.

This chain joins TRBV18 and TRBJ1-1; a possible D gene is TRBD1 (5 bases). Germline-derived CDR1 and CDR2 are KGHSH and LQKENI. The CDR3 contains 14 residues. V was cut by 6 bases and J by 4 bases, with 15 bases left in between. DNA for the CDR3: TGTGCCAGCTCGCTACAGGATTTGGCCACTGAAGCTTTCTTT. Protein product: CASSLQDLATEAFF.

This sequence joins TRBV30 and TRBJ2-5; D unclear. Trimming stripped 0 bases from V and 4 bases from J, with 9 bases between. CDR3 length: 13 residues. Germline V gives CDR1 GTSNPN, CDR2 SVGIG (reference sequence). The CDR3 DNA is TGTGCCTGGAGTGTACTGTCGGGAGAGACCCAGTACTTC. Translated, it gives CAWSVLSGETQYF.

CDR3 sequence: CASSPRGAGTNTEAFF. The DNA of the CDR3 is TGTGCCAGCAGCCCCAGGGGGGCAGGAACGAACACTGAAGCTTTCTTT. The chain uses TRBV9 and TRBJ1-1; 7 nucleotides match TRBD1. Germline V gene sequence: CDR1 SGDLS, CDR2 YYNGEE. The CDR3 contains 16 residues. Trimming at V came to 4 bases and at J to 1 base, leaving 10 bases not matched to a gene.

The chain carries TRBV5-1 and TRBJ2-5; possibly TRBD1 for D (8 bases). The CDR3 spans 14 residues. V lost 7 bases and J 5 bases, leaving 18 bases between the germline ends. CDR1 SGHRS and CDR2 YFSETQ come from the germline V gene. The CDR3 reads CASEQTGGGETQYF. In DNA form, the CDR3 reads TGCGCCAGCGAACAAACAGGGGGGGGTGAGACCCAGTACTTC.

This clone has only a few counts. The CDR3 sequence is CASSQDEGSFYEQYF. For the CDR3, the DNA is TGCGCCAGCAGCCAAGATGAGGGGAGTTTCTACGAGCAGTACTTC. This rearrangement joins TRBV4-1 to TRBJ2-7, with D possibly being TRBD1 or TRBD2 (5 bases each). Germline values: CDR1 MGHRA, CDR2 YSYEKL. V was shortened by 0 bases and J by 3 bases, with 12 bases between the two germline ends. The CDR3 is 15 amino acids.

This clone occurred once. The rearrangement links TRBV11-2 to TRBJ1-2, with D unclear. This CDR3 is built from 13 residues. Germline V gives CDR1 SGHAT, CDR2 FQNNGV. Trimming took off 2 bases at V and 2 bases at J, with 6 bases between the two ends. CDR3 region: CASSLRGNYGYTF. The CDR3 DNA is TGTGCCAGCAGCTTAAGAGGGAACTATGGCTACACCTTC.

The CDR3 is CASSRYGEGSSYGYTF. CDR3 sequence (DNA): TGTGCCAGTAGTCGCTACGGGGAGGGTTCGTCCTATGGCTACACCTTC. This chain connects TRBV19 to TRBJ1-2; no clear D gene. CDR1 and CDR2 (germline): LNHDA, SQIVND (reference sequence). The CDR3 sequence is 16 residues long. V dropped 5 bases and J dropped 4 bases, with 20 bases sitting between them.

V usage is TRBV10-3 and J usage is TRBJ2-1; D might be TRBD1 or TRBD2, each matching 6 bases. With 6 bases removed from V and 7 bases from J, the gap between germline ends came to 13 bases. The CDR3 is 13 residues long. Germline CDR1 is ENHRY and CDR2 is SYGVKD. CDR3 DNA: TGTGCCATCAGGGCAGGGGCGGGGAATGAGCAGTTCTTC. This encodes CAIRAGAGNEQFF.

The table lists this clone with a count of one. The rearrangement uses TRBV3-1 (or the pseudogene TRBV3-2) and TRBJ1-1; 8 bases match TRBD1. Germline values: CDR1 LGHDT, CDR2 YNNKEL (reference sequence). The CDR3 totals 13 residues. Losses at the gene ends were 4 bases for V and 5 bases for J; bases not matched to a gene: 3. CDR3 in DNA: TGTGCCAGCAGCCTGACAGGGGAGACTGAAGCTTTCTTT. It encodes CASSLTGETEAFF.

This chain connects TRBV11-2 to TRBJ2-1; 9 bases fit TRBD2. The CDR3 contains 18 residues. J was trimmed by 4 bases and V by 4 bases; bases with no gene match: 14. The germline gives CDR1 SGHAT, CDR2 FQNNGV. CDR3 coding DNA: TGTGCCAGCAGCTCAAGTCCTGGGGGGACTAGCATGTACAATGAGCAGTTCTTC. The encoded protein is CASSSSPGGTSMYNEQFF.

CDR3 residues: CASSFMGTVGFNEKLFF. The CDR3 DNA follows: TGTGCCAGCAGCTTTATGGGTACGGTAGGATTTAATGAAAAACTGTTTTTT. V is TRBV7-3 and J is TRBJ1-4; D not certain. Germline V lookup: CDR1 SGHTA, CDR2 FQGTGA. The CDR3 length is 17 residues. V was shortened by 3 bases and J by 4 bases, with 18 bases between the two germline ends.

The V and J genes are TRBV7-2 and TRBJ2-3, with D uncertain. The CDR3 is made up of 14 amino acids. Germline lookup yields CDR1 SGHTA and CDR2 FQGNSA. V lost 1 base and J 4 bases, leaving 9 bases between the germline ends. As DNA, the CDR3 is TGTGCCAGCAGCTTAGAGGGTAGAGCAGATACGCAGTATTTT. Encoded protein: CASSLEGRADTQYF.

This rearrangement joins TRBV7-8 to TRBJ2-1; the D is unclear. The CDR3 contains 13 residues. V lost 7 bases to trimming and J lost 7 bases, with 14 bases between them. Looked up from germline, CDR1 is SGHVS and CDR2 is FQNEAQ. The DNA of the CDR3 is TGTGCCAGCATCGCGCTCCCTTTGAATGAGCAGTTCTTC. It yields the protein CASIALPLNEQFF.

This rearrangement joins TRBV7-2 to TRBJ2-4; 8 nucleotides agree with TRBD2. This CDR3 contains 15 residues. V lost 4 bases to trimming and J lost 6 bases; unmatched junction nucleotides: 8. Per the germline V gene, CDR1 is SGHTA and CDR2 is FQGNSA. Written as DNA, the CDR3 is TGTGCCAGCAGCTCCGGGACGGGGGGGATAAACATTCAGTACTTC. Amino acid sequence: CASSSGTGGINIQYF. Using reference TRBV7-2 and TRBJ2-4 for the parts outside the CDR3, the full variable domain is GAGVSQSPSNKVTEKGKDVELRCDPISGHTALYWYRQSLGQGLEFLIYFQGNSAPDKSGLPSDRFSAERTGGSVSTLTIQRTQQEDSAVYLCASSSGTGGINIQYFGAGTRLSVL.

This chain uses TRBV12-5 with TRBJ2-7; 8 bases match TRBD1. V trimming: 2 bases; J trimming: 1 base; junction bases outside the gene matches: 4. The CDR3 is 15 amino acids. Germline values: CDR1 LGHNT, CDR2 FRNRAP. The CDR3 is CASGLITGGSYEQYF. DNA for the CDR3: TGTGCTAGTGGTTTGATAACAGGGGGATCCTACGAGCAGTACTTC.

The chain carries TRBV19 and TRBJ2-1, with D perhaps given as TRBD1 or TRBD2 (5 bases each). This CDR3 has 15 residues. V gave up 11 bases and J gave up 8 bases, with 25 bases separating them. From germline, CDR1 is LNHDA and CDR2 SQIVND (reference sequence). For the CDR3, the DNA is TGTGCCGCCGGGGCTCTGGGTGAGGGTTCCCATGAGCAGTTCTTC. Translated: CAAGALGEGSHEQFF.

This chain uses TRBV5-4 with TRBJ1-6, with unresolved D. Germline V gives CDR1 SGHNT, CDR2 YYREEE (reference sequence). The CDR3 is made up of 13 amino acids. V was cut by 3 bases and J by 9 bases, with 10 bases left in between. CDR3 amino acids: CASSSGVGSPLHF. The CDR3 nucleotides read TGTGCCAGCAGCTCAGGTGTGGGTTCACCCCTCCACTTT.

V and J are TRBV29-1 and TRBJ2-3, with TRBD2 matching 7 bases. CDR3 size: 13 residues. V lost 8 bases to trimming and J lost 10 bases; unmatched junction nucleotides: 15. Germline CDR1 is SQVTM and CDR2 is ANQGSEA. The CDR3 region is CSRGLDPGSAQYF. Here the CDR3 DNA reads TGCAGCCGTGGACTAGACCCAGGTTCGGCGCAGTATTTT.

The chain links TRBV6-5 to TRBJ1-5; D not resolved. This CDR3 is 14 amino acids long. V dropped 6 bases and J dropped 5 bases, with 14 bases sitting between them. Germline assignment: CDR1 MNHEY and CDR2 SVGAGI. CDR3 region: CASSQRGRDQPQHF. CDR3 coding DNA: TGTGCCAGCAGCCAAAGAGGGCGCGATCAGCCCCAGCATTTT.

The rearrangement uses TRBV25-1 and TRBJ2-3; D may be TRBD1 or TRBD2 (5 bases each). V was trimmed by 5 bases and J by 5 bases, leaving 17 bases between them. The CDR3 has 15 residues. Germline lookup yields CDR1 MGHDK and CDR2 SYGVNS. This CDR3 reads CASSPSGRARDTQYF. DNA for the CDR3: TGTGCCAGCAGTCCAAGCGGCAGGGCGAGAGATACGCAGTATTTT.

This sequence joins TRBV3-1 (or the pseudogene TRBV3-2) and TRBJ2-7; no firm D call. V gave up 5 bases and J gave up 5 bases, with 7 bases separating them. The CDR3 spans 11 residues. Germline V lookup: CDR1 LGHDT, CDR2 YNNKEL (reference sequence). Here the CDR3 DNA reads TGTGCCAGCAGCGTGTACCACGAGCAGTACTTC. This encodes CASSVYHEQYF.